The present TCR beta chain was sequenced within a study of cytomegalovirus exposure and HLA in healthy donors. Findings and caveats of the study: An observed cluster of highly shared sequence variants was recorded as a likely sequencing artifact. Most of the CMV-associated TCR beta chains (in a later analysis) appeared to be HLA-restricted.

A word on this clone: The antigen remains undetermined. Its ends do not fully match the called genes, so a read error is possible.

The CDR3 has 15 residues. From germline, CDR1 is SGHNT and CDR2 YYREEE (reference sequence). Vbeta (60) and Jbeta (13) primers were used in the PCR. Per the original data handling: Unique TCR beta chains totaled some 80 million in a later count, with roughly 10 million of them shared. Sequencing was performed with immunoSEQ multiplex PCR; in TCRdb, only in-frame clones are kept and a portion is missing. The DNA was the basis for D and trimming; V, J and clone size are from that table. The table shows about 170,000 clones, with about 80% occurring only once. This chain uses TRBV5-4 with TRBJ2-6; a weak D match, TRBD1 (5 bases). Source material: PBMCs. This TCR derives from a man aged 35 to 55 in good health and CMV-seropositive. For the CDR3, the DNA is TGTGCCAGCAGCTTTGGGTACTCTGGGGCCAACGGCCTGACTTTC. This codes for CASSFGYSGANGLTF.